This T cell receptor beta chain was captured by sequencing in a study of cytomegalovirus exposure and HLA in healthy donors. Findings and limits, study-wide: Among the most significant clusters, several appeared linked to common viral pathogens in a later analysis. It was approximately 160 TCR beta chains that were listed as cytomegalovirus-associated.

The CDR3 is 13 residues long. The trim removed 7 bases at V and 7 bases at J, leaving 6 bases unmatched. The germline CDR1 and CDR2 sequences are SNHLY and FYNNEI. As regards this clone: The target antigen is unknown.

PCR used 60 Vbeta primers and 13 Jbeta primers. The repertoire was sequenced with immunoSEQ multiplex PCR; TCRdb's copy has only in-frame clones and lacks some. This table holds about 130,000 clones, less than 85% found once. The sequence derives from a man between 18 and 29 years old in good health and CMV-seropositive. Sequencing was done on a sample of PBMCs. This chain uses TRBV2 with TRBJ1-4; 7 bases match TRBD1. In DNA form, the CDR3 reads TGTGCCAGCAACCCGGACAGGACTGAAAAACTGTTTTTT. Translating gives CASNPDRTEKLFF.